The 5 T cell receptor beta chains reported below all come from one sample, sequenced in a study of T-cell memory formation after mild COVID-19. MiXCR, applied by TCRdb to the 5' RACE reads, yields one record per CDR3 protein. The profile covers 130,000 to 150,000 distinct CDR3 sequences, with roughly 6.2% appearing a single time and more than 2% taken by the ten largest. Sequenced: PBMCs or a T cell subset sorted from them (not recorded which). Receptors originate from an adult woman who had mild COVID-19 (a few samples of this study predate the infection). Cell type and time point are not known.

The V call is TRBV3-1, the J call TRBJ1-5; possibly TRBD1 for D (6 bases). The CDR3 is made up of 14 amino acids. CDR1 LGHDT and CDR2 YNNKEL come from the germline V gene (reference sequence). V gave up 1 base and J gave up 4 bases, with 8 bases separating them. The CDR3 is CASSQVQGNQPQHF. DNA for the CDR3: TGTGCCAGCAGCCAAGTACAGGGAAATCAGCCCCAGCATTTT. The entire variable domain, with the rest obtained from reference TRBV3-1 and TRBJ1-5, is as follows: DTAVSQTPKYLVTQMGNDKSIKCEQNLGHDTMYWYKQDSKKFLKIMFSYNNKELIINETVPNRFSPKSPDKAHLNLHINSLELGDSAVYFCASSQVQGNQPQHFGDGTRLSIL.

This clonotype was detected many times. The rearrangement joins TRBV7-2 to TRBJ2-2, with 8 bases matching TRBD2. This CDR3 spans 14 amino acids. With 2 bases clipped from V and 6 bases from J, the junction kept 2 bases outside the gene matches. The V gene's germline CDR1 is SGHTA and CDR2 FQGNSA. As DNA, the CDR3 is TGTGCCAGCAGCTTAACGGGGGGGCCCGGGGAGCTGTTTTTT. It codes for CASSLTGGPGELFF. Full variable domain (outside the CDR3, taken from reference TRBV7-2 and TRBJ2-2): GAGVSQSPSNKVTEKGKDVELRCDPISGHTALYWYRQSLGQGLEFLIYFQGNSAPDKSGLPSDRFSAERTGGSVSTLTIQRTQQEDSAVYLCASSLTGGPGELFFGEGSRLTVL.

Only a few counts were recorded for this clonotype. Its ends do not fully match the called genes, so a read error is possible. The chain combines TRBV24-1 with TRBJ2-1, with TRBD2 matching over 11 bases. This CDR3 has 17 amino acids. The germline V gene encodes CDR1 KGHDR and CDR2 SFDVKD. The CDR3 region has the DNA TGTGCCACCAGCCAACTAGCGGGAGCAGGTATTTACAGTGAGCAGTTCTTC. Its translation is CATSQLAGAGIYSEQFF.

The rearrangement links TRBV12-3 or TRBV12-4 to TRBJ1-3; TRBD1 agrees at 7 bases. The junction had 9 bases not matched to a gene; V was cut back by 5 bases and J by 8 bases. CDR3 length equals 14 residues. Written as DNA, the CDR3 is TGTGCCAGCAGTCATGGGACAGTAGGAGACACCATATATTTT. Translating it yields CASSHGTVGDTIYF.

This clonotype was counted ten times or more. The gene calls are TRBV6-5 and TRBJ2-2; D perhaps matches TRBD1 (5 bases). With 1 base removed from V and 4 bases from J, the gap between germline ends came to 16 bases. The CDR3 has 17 residues. Germline CDR1 reads MNHEY; CDR2 reads SVGAGI. The CDR3 loop is CASSYWPGLISTGELFF. In nucleotides, the CDR3 is TGTGCCAGCAGTTACTGGCCAGGGCTGATTAGCACCGGGGAGCTGTTTTTT.